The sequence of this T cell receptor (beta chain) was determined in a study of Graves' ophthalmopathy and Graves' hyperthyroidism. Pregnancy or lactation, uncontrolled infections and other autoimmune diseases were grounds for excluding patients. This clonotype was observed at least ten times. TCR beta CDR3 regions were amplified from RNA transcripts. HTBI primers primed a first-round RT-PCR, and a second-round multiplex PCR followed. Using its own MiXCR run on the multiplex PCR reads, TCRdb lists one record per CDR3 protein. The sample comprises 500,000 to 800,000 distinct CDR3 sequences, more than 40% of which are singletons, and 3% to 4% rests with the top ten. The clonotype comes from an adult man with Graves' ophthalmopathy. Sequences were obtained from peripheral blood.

DNA for the CDR3: TGTGCCACCAGCAACTCTGACAGGGGAGGTCAGCCCCAGCATTTT. It yields the protein CATSNSDRGGQPQHF. The rearrangement joins TRBV15 to TRBJ1-5; 8 nucleotides match TRBD1. Germline V CDR1 and CDR2: LNHNV, YYDKDF (reference sequence). Unmatched junction bases numbered 8, after V lost 4 bases and J lost 6 bases. The CDR3 spans 15 residues.